One and the same sample provided the 24 T cell receptor beta chains below, sequenced in a study of T cells in Graves' hyperthyroidism and ophthalmopathy (dated by TCRdb to the late 2010s). Library prep was done by multiplex PCR. Sequenced on an Illumina HiSeq 2000. The TCR beta CDR3 regions were amplified from RNA transcripts. A first-round RT-PCR of the TCR CDR3 used the HTBI primer set with the Qiagen OneStep RT-PCR kit. TCRdb reanalyzed the raw reads on its own, using fastp at Q25 for trimming and MiXCR for clone calling, and kept in-frame beta chains. Identical CDR3 proteins give one entry, which carries the most common genes and DNA. The sample table holds approximately 510,000 distinct CDR3 sequences, of which 46% were seen once. About two fifths of the sample is taken by the ten largest. What was sequenced was peripheral blood or thyroid tissue (not recorded which). Every receptor here comes from an adult woman with Graves' disease, either hyperthyroidism or ophthalmopathy (not recorded which).

This sequence joins TRBV7-6 and TRBJ2-5; 11 nucleotides line up with TRBD2. This CDR3 spans 17 amino acids. The germline gives CDR1 SGHVS, CDR2 FNYEAQ. After removal of 1 base from V and 5 bases from J, the junction contained 9 bases not matched to a gene. In DNA, the CDR3 is TGTGCCAGCAGCTTAGTCGCTCCTAGCGGGGGGTTGGAGACCCAGTACTTC. It yields the protein CASSLVAPSGGLETQYF.

The chain combines TRBV10-1 with TRBJ2-7; 11 bases line up with TRBD2. Unmatched junction bases numbered 5, after V lost 1 base and J lost 3 bases. This CDR3 spans 16 amino acids. From germline, CDR1 is WNHNN and CDR2 SYGVQD (reference sequence). The CDR3 DNA sequence: TGCGCCAGCAGTGAGTGGGCTAGCGGGAGGAACTACGAGCAGTACTTC. It yields the protein CASSEWASGRNYEQYF.

The chain uses TRBV29-1 and TRBJ2-2, with TRBD2 matching 11 bases. CDR1 SQVTM and CDR2 ANQGSEA come from the germline V gene. With V trimmed by 6 bases and J by 1 base, 4 bases remained unmatched. This CDR3 contains 15 residues. The CDR3 region has the DNA TGCAGCGTGCCCACTAGCGGGGGGAACACCGGGGAGCTGTTTTTT. Its translation is CSVPTSGGNTGELFF.

The CDR3 region is CASSPGDSTEAFF. The CDR3 bases are TGTGCCAGCAGCCCCGGGGACAGTACTGAAGCTTTCTTT. The J gene is TRBJ1-1, the V gene TRBV7-9; 7 bases line up with TRBD1. J was trimmed by 5 bases and V by 5 bases; bases with no gene match: 5. Per germline, CDR1 SEHNR and CDR2 FQNEAQ (reference sequence). This CDR3 spans 13 amino acids.

The chain couples TRBV7-2 to TRBJ2-2, with 7 bases identical to TRBD2. Per germline, CDR1 SGHTA and CDR2 FQGNSA. This CDR3 is built from 15 residues. After removal of 5 bases from V and 3 bases from J, the junction contained 6 bases not matched to a gene. The CDR3 DNA reads as TGTGCCAGCAGCCCGCGGGGGTTGGACACCGGGGAGCTGTTTTTT. This sequence encodes CASSPRGLDTGELFF.

Many counts were recorded for this clonotype. This rearrangement joins TRBV4-1 to TRBJ1-5; the match to TRBD1 covers 9 bases. Trimming took 4 bases from V and 7 from J; bases not matched to a gene: 8. CDR1 and CDR2 from the germline V gene are MGHRA and YSYEKL. This CDR3 is 15 amino acids long. The CDR3 spells CASSPRGDRAQPQHF. The DNA for the CDR3 is TGCGCCAGCAGCCCAAGAGGGGACAGGGCACAGCCCCAGCATTTT.

The rearrangement joins TRBV7-2 to TRBJ2-7; D ambiguous. There are 13 residues in the CDR3. V lost 4 bases and J 4 bases, leaving 11 bases between the germline ends. Germline loops: CDR1 SGHTA, CDR2 FQGNSA. The CDR3: CASSSDVLYEQYF. CDR3 nucleotide sequence: TGTGCCAGCAGCTCCGACGTCCTTTACGAGCAGTACTTC.

The chain recombines TRBV9 with TRBJ2-6; D gene uncertain. In germline, CDR1 is SGDLS, CDR2 YYNGEE. The CDR3 covers 13 residues. Trimming cost V 4 bases and J 5 bases, with 7 bases left between them. The CDR3 DNA follows: TGTGCCAGCAGCCCTCCAAGGGCCAACGTCCTGACTTTC. Protein: CASSPPRANVLTF.

There are a few counts of this clonotype. The chain uses TRBV7-3 and TRBJ2-6; D not certain. CDR3 length: 13 residues. CDR1 SGHTA and CDR2 FQGTGA come from the germline V gene. V dropped 4 bases and J dropped 6 bases, with 7 bases sitting between them. The CDR3 loop is CASSSLEANVLTF. As DNA, the CDR3 is TGTGCCAGCAGCTCGCTGGAGGCCAACGTCCTGACTTTC.

This clonotype was observed a handful of times. V is TRBV20-1 and J is TRBJ1-1; D uncertain. V was clipped by 6 bases and J by 4 bases, with 18 bases between them. From germline, CDR1 is DFQATT and CDR2 SNEGSKA (reference sequence). CDR3 size: 14 residues. The CDR3 protein is CSAKMGSLVTEAFF. Here the CDR3 DNA reads TGCAGTGCAAAGATGGGGTCTCTGGTCACTGAAGCTTTCTTT.

The genes are TRBV12-3 or TRBV12-4 and TRBJ2-5; D uncertain. The CDR3 length is 15 residues. The V and J ends lost 6 bases and 3 bases respectively, with 17 bases between them. CDR3 protein: CASSLIGSREETQYF. The CDR3 DNA sequence: TGTGCCAGCAGCTTGATAGGGTCGCGAGAAGAGACCCAGTACTTC.

The V call is TRBV7-2, the J call TRBJ2-7; D not resolved. Deletions cut 5 bases from V and 6 bases from J, with 26 bases between. The CDR3 is 17 amino acids. Germline V gives CDR1 SGHTA, CDR2 FQGNSA. CDR3 bases: TGTGCCAGCAGCCCTCAGGCCGGCGGCACCGTGCGGACCGAGCAGTACTTC. It encodes CASSPQAGGTVRTEQYF.

This clonotype was seen more than once but under ten times. The chain links TRBV30 to TRBJ2-2, with D maybe TRBD1 (6 bases). V lost 5 bases and J 5 bases, leaving 9 bases between the germline ends. This CDR3 has 12 amino acids. Germline lookup yields CDR1 GTSNPN and CDR2 SVGIG (reference sequence). CDR3 loop: CAWRQATGELFF. The CDR3 nucleotides read TGTGCCTGGCGACAGGCAACCGGGGAGCTGTTTTTT.

This clonotype came up many times. CDR3 region: CASSLRGQGGGYTF. The CDR3 DNA reads TGTGCCAGCAGCTTAAGGGGTCAAGGAGGGGGCTACACCTTC. The chain has TRBV7-3 and TRBJ1-2, with D uncertain. This CDR3 has 14 residues. Germline loops: CDR1 SGHTA, CDR2 FQGTGA. V lost 1 base and J 8 bases, leaving 14 bases between the germline ends.

In its sample, this clonotype was seen many times. V is TRBV14 and J is TRBJ2-7; no clear D. Germline CDR1 is SGHDN and CDR2 is FVKESK. The CDR3 sequence is 12 residues long. The V end lost 1 base, the J end lost 5 bases, and 6 bases lay between the germline ends. This CDR3 is CASSQVGHEQYF. In DNA, the CDR3 is TGTGCCAGCAGCCAAGTCGGCCACGAGCAGTACTTC.

The V gene is TRBV7-9, the J gene TRBJ1-1; D not certain. Germline CDR1 reads SEHNR; CDR2 reads FQNEAQ (reference sequence). Between the trimmed V and J ends, which lost 7 bases and 5 bases, there was a span of 11 bases. This CDR3 is 12 amino acids long. As DNA, the CDR3 is TGTGCCAGCACTTTCCGGCGGACTGAAGCTTTCTTT. Its protein product is CASTFRRTEAFF. Full variable domain (remainder filled in from reference TRBV7-9 and TRBJ1-1): DTGVSQNPRHKITKRGQNVTFRCDPISEHNRLYWYRQTLGQGPEFLTYFQNEAQLEKSRLLSDRFSAERPKGSFSTLEIQRTEQGDSAMYLCASTFRRTEAFFGQGTRLTVV.

This clonotype was seen only once. V gene TRBV11-2 combines with J gene TRBJ2-5; weak D call: TRBD1 (5 bases). The ends were cut back, 0 bases at V and 5 bases at J, with 19 bases in the middle. Germline V lookup: CDR1 SGHAT, CDR2 FQNNGV. The CDR3 runs 17 residues. Here the CDR3 DNA reads TGTGCCAGCAGCTTAGATTCCGGACACTCCATGGGGGAGACCCAGTACTTC. Its protein product is CASSLDSGHSMGETQYF. Filled out from reference TRBV11-2 and TRBJ2-5, the complete variable domain reads EAGVAQSPRYKIIEKRQSVAFWCNPISGHATLYWYQQILGQGPKLLIQFQNNGVVDDSQLPKDRFSAERLKGVDSTLKIQPAKLEDSAVYLCASSLDSGHSMGETQYFGPGTRLLVL.

This chain uses TRBV6-5 with TRBJ1-1; TRBD1 is a possible D gene (6 bases). Deletions cut 3 bases from V and 8 bases from J, with 16 bases between. Germline values: CDR1 MNHEY, CDR2 SVGAGI. The CDR3 has 14 residues. The CDR3 sequence is CASSYAQQGEEAFF. The DNA of the CDR3 is TGTGCCAGCAGTTATGCTCAACAGGGCGAGGAAGCTTTCTTT.

Comment on this clonotype: A junction boundary mismatches the germline segment, possibly from a read error. The chain joins TRBV10-3 to TRBJ1-2; TRBD1 might be the D (5 bases). Germline assignment: CDR1 ENHRY and CDR2 SYGVKD. This CDR3 contains 13 residues. CDR3 bases: TGTGCCACCAGTGATCGGGGGTACTATGGCTACACCTTC. This codes for CATSDRGYYGYTF.

Only one count was recorded for this clonotype. The chain has TRBV7-9 and TRBJ2-7, with unresolved D. Germline loops: CDR1 SEHNR, CDR2 FQNEAQ (reference sequence). V was trimmed by 6 bases and J by 4 bases, leaving 16 bases between them. This CDR3 spans 14 amino acids. This chain's CDR3 is CASSSRPGRYEQYF. CDR3 DNA: TGTGCCAGCAGTTCCCGACCGGGTCGTTACGAGCAGTACTTC.

This sequence joins TRBV7-2 and TRBJ2-2, with 7 bases aligning to TRBD2. The CDR3 runs 16 residues. Trimming at V came to 3 bases and at J to 7 bases, leaving 11 bases not matched to a gene. Per germline, CDR1 SGHTA and CDR2 FQGNSA. CDR3 loop: CASSFGEAGVNGELFF. The DNA for the CDR3 is TGTGCCAGCAGCTTCGGGGAGGCGGGAGTTAACGGGGAGCTGTTTTTT.

This clonotype was observed at least ten times. V is TRBV29-1 and J is TRBJ1-4, with 7 positions matching TRBD1. CDR3 length equals 13 residues. From germline, CDR1 is SQVTM and CDR2 ANQGSEA. V lost 4 bases to trimming and J lost 4 bases; unmatched junction nucleotides: 3. In nucleotides, the CDR3 is TGCAGCGTTGCGGGACAGAATAATGAAAAACTGTTTTTT. It specifies CSVAGQNNEKLFF. The entire variable domain, with the rest obtained from reference TRBV29-1 and TRBJ1-4, is as follows: SAVISQKPSRDICQRGTSLTIQCQVDSQVTMMFWYRQQPGQSLTLIATANQGSEATYESGFVIDKFPISRPNLTFSTLTVSNMSPEDSSIYLCSVAGQNNEKLFFGSGTQLSVL.

This clonotype appeared a single time. V and J are TRBV7-9 and TRBJ1-1, with 9 nucleotides matching TRBD1. Unmatched junction bases numbered 12, after V lost 5 bases and J lost 11 bases. The CDR3 is 14 amino acids. Germline CDR1 is SEHNR and CDR2 is FQNEAQ (reference sequence). The CDR3 is CASSPNLGTGMAFF. CDR3 sequence (DNA): TGTGCCAGCAGCCCGAATTTGGGGACAGGGATGGCTTTCTTT.

This clonotype showed up just once. The chain uses TRBV10-3 and TRBJ1-6, with TRBD1 matching 9 bases. V gave up 6 bases and J gave up 11 bases; unmatched junction bases: 8. In germline, CDR1 is ENHRY, CDR2 SYGVKD. The CDR3 has 14 residues. The CDR3 here is CAIRGTGKGTPLHF. In nucleotides, the CDR3 is TGTGCCATCAGGGGGACAGGGAAGGGGACACCCCTCCACTTT.